This T cell receptor beta chain stems from a study of blood T cell repertoires in COVID-19. Study-level background: Whether acute or convalescent, the COVID-19 samples came from the United States, Italy and Spain. T cells, B-cell-depleted T cells, or PBMCs provided the cDNA or gDNA that served as material.

The assay was immunoSEQ multiplex PCR, and TCRdb's table has in-frame clones only and misses some. This table has about 50,000 clones, less than 85% appearing once. The CDR3 is made up of 19 amino acids. Germline CDR1 reads SEHNR; CDR2 reads FQNEAQ (reference sequence). Trimming took 3 bases from V and 0 from J; bases not matched to a gene: 8. The receptor was derived from a human donor in a cohort sampled during active COVID-19. This chain uses TRBV7-9 with TRBJ2-3; 14 bases map to TRBD2. The sequencing input was peripheral blood. In nucleotides, the CDR3 is TGTGCCAGCAGCTTCGCGGGACTAGCGGGGGAAAGCAGCACAGATACGCAGTATTTT. Protein sequence: CASSFAGLAGESSTDTQYF.